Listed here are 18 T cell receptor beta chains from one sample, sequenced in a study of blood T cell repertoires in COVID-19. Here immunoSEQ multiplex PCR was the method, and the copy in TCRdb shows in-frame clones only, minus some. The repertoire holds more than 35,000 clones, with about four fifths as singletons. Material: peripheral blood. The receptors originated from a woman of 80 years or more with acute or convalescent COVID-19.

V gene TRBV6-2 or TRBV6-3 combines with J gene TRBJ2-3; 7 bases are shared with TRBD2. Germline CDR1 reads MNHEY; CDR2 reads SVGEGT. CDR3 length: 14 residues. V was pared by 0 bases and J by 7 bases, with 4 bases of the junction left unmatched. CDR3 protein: CASSYSGGGNTQYF. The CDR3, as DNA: TGTGCCAGCAGTTACTCGGGGGGGGGAAATACGCAGTATTTT.

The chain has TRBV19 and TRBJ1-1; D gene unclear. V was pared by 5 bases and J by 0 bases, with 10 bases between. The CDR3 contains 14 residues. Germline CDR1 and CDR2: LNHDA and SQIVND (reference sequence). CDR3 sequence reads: CASSSSVMNTEAFF. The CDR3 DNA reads TGTGCCAGTAGTTCCTCAGTCATGAACACTGAAGCTTTCTTT.

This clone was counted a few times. The chain's CDR3 is CASSTGTEKLFF. The CDR3 DNA sequence: TGTGCCAGCAGTACAGGGACAGAAAAACTGTTTTTT. The V gene is TRBV6-5, the J gene TRBJ1-4; D is perhaps TRBD1 (6 bases). With 5 bases removed from V and 8 bases from J, the gap between germline ends came to 9 bases. CDR3 length: 12 residues. From germline, CDR1 is MNHEY and CDR2 SVGAGI.

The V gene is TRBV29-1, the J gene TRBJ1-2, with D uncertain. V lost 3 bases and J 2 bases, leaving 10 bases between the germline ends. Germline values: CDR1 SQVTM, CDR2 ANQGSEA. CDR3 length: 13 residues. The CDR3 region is CSVEIVTNYGYTF. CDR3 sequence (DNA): TGCAGCGTTGAGATAGTAACCAACTATGGCTACACCTTC.

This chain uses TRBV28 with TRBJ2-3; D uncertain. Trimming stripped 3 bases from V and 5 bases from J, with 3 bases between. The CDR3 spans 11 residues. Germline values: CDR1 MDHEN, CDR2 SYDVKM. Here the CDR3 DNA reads TGTGCCAGCAGTTTCGGAGATACGCAGTATTTT. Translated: CASSFGDTQYF.

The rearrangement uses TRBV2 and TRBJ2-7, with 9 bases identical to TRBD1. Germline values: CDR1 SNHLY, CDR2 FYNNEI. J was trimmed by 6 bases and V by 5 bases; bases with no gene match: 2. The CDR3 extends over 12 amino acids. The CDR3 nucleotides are TGTGCCAGCAGTCAGACAGGGGGCGAGCAGTACTTC. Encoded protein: CASSQTGGEQYF.

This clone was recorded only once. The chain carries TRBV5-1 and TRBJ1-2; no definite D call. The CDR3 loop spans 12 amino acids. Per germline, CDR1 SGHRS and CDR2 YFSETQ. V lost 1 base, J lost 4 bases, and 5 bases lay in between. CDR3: CASSLNTYGYTF. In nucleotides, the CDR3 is TGCGCCAGCAGCTTGAACACCTATGGCTACACCTTC.

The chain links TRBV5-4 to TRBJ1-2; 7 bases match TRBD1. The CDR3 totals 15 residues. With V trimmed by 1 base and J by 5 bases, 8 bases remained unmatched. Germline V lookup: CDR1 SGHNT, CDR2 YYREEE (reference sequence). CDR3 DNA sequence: TGTGCCAGCAGCTTGAAGTCAGGGGGAGTTTATGGCTACACCTTC. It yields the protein CASSLKSGGVYGYTF.

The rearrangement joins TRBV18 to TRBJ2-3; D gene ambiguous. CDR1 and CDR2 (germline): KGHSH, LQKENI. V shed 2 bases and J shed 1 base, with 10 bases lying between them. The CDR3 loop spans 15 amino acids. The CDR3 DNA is TGTGCCAGCTCACCAGGGCCCGCGCGCACAGATACGCAGTATTTT. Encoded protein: CASSPGPARTDTQYF.

CDR3 sequence (DNA): TGTGCCAGCAGTGAAGTACGGCGGCAGGGGGCGTGGAATAGCAATCAGCCCCAGCATTTT. Protein: CASSEVRRQGAWNSNQPQHF. The V and J genes are TRBV6-1 and TRBJ1-5; 8 nucleotides agree with TRBD1. The length of the CDR3 is 20 residues. The V segment lost 1 base and the J segment 0 bases; nucleotides outside the gene matches: 14. Germline V CDR1 and CDR2: MNHNS, SASEGT.

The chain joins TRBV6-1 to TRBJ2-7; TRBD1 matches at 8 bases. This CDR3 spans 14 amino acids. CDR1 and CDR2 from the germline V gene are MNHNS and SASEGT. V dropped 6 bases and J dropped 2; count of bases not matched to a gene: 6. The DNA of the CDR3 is TGTGCCAGCAGCGAAACGACAGGGGCCTACGAGCAGTACTTC. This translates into CASSETTGAYEQYF.

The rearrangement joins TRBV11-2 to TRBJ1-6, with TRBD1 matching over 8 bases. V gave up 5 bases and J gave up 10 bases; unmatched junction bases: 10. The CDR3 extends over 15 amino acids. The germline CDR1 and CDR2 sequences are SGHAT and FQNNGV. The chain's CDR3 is CASSPGTGLSSPLHF. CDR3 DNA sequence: TGTGCCAGCAGCCCCGGGACAGGTCTGAGCTCACCCCTCCACTTT. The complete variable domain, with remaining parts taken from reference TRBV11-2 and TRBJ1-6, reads EAGVAQSPRYKIIEKRQSVAFWCNPISGHATLYWYQQILGQGPKLLIQFQNNGVVDDSQLPKDRFSAERLKGVDSTLKIQPAKLEDSAVYLCASSPGTGLSSPLHFGNGTRLTVT.

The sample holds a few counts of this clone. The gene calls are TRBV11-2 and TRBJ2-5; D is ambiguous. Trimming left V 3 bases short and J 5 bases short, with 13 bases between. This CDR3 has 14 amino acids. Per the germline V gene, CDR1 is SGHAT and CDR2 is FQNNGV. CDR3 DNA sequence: TGTGCCAGCAGCTTCTATAGCAGTGGGGAGACCCAGTACTTC. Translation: CASSFYSSGETQYF.

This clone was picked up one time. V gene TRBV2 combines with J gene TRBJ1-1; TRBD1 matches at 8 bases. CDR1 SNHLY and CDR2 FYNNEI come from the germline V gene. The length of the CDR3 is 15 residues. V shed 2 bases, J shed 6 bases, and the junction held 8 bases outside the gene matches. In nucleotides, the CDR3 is TGTGCCAGCAGTGAATACGCCAGGGGGCAGGCTGAAGCTTTCTTT. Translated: CASSEYARGQAEAFF.

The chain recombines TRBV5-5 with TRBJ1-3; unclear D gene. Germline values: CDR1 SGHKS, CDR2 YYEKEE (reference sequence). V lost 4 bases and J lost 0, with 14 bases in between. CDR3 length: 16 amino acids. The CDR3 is CASSPQLITSGNTIYF. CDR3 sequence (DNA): TGTGCCAGCAGCCCCCAACTCATTACCTCTGGAAACACCATATATTTT.

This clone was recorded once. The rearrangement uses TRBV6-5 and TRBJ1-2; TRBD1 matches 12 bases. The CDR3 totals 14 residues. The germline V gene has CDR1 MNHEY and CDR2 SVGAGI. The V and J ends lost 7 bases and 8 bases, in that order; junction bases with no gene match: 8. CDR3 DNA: TGTGCCAGCACCGGGACAGGGGGCGCGCGAGGCTACACCTTC. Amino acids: CASTGTGGARGYTF.

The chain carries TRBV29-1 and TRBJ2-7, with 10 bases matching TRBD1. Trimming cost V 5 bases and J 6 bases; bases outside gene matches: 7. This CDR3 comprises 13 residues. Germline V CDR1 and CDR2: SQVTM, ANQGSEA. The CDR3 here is CSVLGTGASEQYF. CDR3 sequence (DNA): TGCAGCGTTCTTGGGACAGGGGCTTCCGAGCAGTACTTC.

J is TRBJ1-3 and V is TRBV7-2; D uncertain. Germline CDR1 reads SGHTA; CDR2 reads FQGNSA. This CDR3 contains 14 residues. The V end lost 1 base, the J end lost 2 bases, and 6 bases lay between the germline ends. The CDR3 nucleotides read TGTGCCAGCAGCTTAGGGTACACTGGAAACACCATATATTTT. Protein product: CASSLGYTGNTIYF.